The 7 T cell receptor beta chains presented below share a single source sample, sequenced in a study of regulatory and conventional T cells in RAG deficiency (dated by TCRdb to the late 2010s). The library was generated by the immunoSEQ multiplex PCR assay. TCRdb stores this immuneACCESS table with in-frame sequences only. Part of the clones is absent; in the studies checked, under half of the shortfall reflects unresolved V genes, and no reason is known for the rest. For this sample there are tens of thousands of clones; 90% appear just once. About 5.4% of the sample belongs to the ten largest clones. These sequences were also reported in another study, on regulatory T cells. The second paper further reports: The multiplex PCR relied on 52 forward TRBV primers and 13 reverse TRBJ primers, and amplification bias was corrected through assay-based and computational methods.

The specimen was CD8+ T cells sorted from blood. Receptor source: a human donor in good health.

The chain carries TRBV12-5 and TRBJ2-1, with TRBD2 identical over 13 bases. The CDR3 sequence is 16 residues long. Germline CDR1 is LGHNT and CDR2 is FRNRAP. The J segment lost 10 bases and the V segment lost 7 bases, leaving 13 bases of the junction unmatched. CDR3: CASALGLAGVRDEQFF. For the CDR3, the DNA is TGTGCTAGTGCCCTCGGACTAGCGGGAGTTCGGGACGAGCAGTTCTTC.

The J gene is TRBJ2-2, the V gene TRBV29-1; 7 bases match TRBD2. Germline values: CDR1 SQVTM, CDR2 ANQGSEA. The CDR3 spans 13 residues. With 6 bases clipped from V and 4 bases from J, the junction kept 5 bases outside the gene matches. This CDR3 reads CSVGDYITGELFF. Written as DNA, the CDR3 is TGCAGCGTCGGGGACTACATCACCGGGGAGCTGTTTTTT.

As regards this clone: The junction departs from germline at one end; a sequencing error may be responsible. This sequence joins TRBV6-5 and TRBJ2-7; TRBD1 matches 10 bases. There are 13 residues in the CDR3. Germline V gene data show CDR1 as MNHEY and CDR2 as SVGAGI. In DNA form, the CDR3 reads TGTGCCATCAGTGGGACAGGGGTTAACGAGCAGTACTTC. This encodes CAISGTGVNEQYF.

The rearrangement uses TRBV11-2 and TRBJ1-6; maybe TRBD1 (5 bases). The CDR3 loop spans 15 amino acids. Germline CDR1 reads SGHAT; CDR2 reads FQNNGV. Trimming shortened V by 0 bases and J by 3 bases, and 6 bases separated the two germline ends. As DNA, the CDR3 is TGTGCCAGCAGCTTAGAGGGGGTCTATAATTCACCCCTCCACTTT. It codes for CASSLEGVYNSPLHF.

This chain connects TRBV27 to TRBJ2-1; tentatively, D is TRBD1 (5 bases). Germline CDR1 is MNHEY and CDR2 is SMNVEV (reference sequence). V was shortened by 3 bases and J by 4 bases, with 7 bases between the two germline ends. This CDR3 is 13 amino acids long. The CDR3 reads CASSFREYNEQFF. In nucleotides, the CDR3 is TGTGCCAGCAGTTTCAGGGAATACAATGAGCAGTTCTTC.

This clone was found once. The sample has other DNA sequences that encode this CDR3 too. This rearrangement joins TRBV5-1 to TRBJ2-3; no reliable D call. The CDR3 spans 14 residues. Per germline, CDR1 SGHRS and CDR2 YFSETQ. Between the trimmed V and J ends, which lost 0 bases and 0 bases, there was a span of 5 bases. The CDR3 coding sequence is TGCGCCAGCAGCTTGGCCCCAAGCACAGATACGCAGTATTTT. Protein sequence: CASSLAPSTDTQYF.

The CDR3 bases are TGTGCCAGTAGTATAGGAACGGGACAGAGGGCCTATGAGCAGTTCTTC. Translated, it gives CASSIGTGQRAYEQFF. This rearrangement joins TRBV19 to TRBJ2-1, with TRBD1 matching 7 bases. Germline V lookup: CDR1 LNHDA, CDR2 SQIVND (reference sequence). Trimming took 1 base from V and 8 from J; bases not matched to a gene: 11. This CDR3 has 16 residues.